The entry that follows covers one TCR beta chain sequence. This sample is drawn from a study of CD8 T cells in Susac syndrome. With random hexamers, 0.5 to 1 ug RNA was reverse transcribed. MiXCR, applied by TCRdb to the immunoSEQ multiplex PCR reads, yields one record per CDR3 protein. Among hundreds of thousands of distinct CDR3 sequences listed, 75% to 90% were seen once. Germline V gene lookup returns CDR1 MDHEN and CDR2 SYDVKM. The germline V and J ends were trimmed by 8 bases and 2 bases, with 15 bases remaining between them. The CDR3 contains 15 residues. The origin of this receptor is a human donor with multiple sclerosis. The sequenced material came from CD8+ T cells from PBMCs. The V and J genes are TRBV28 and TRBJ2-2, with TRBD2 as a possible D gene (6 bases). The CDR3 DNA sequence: TGTGCCAGCTTAGGGGACGGGAGAAACACCGGGGAGCTGTTTTTT. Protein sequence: CASLGDGRNTGELFF. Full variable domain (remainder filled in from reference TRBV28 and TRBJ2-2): DVKVTQSSRYLVKRTGEKVFLECVQDMDHENMFWYRQDPGLGLRLIYFSYDVKMKEKGDIPEGYSVSREKKERFSLILESASTNQTSMYLCASLGDGRNTGELFFGEGSRLTVL.